The 8 T cell receptor beta chains reported below all come from one sample, sequenced in a study of blood T cell repertoires in COVID-19 (TCRdb year 2020). Libraries were built with the immunoSEQ multiplex PCR assay. TCRdb retrieved this table from immuneACCESS and kept in-frame rearrangements only. Not all clones are present; in checked studies, unresolved V genes account for under half, and no reason is known for the remainder. For this sample there are 95,000 to 100,000 clones; approximately 92% appear just once. The ten largest clonotypes hold over 5.5% of the sample. The source material was peripheral blood. These receptors all stem from a man aged 45-65 years with active COVID-19.

This rearrangement joins TRBV28 to TRBJ1-5; TRBD1 aligns across 7 bases. CDR1 and CDR2 (germline): MDHEN, SYDVKM. V shed 4 bases, J shed 2 bases, and the junction held 14 bases outside the gene matches. The CDR3 runs to 18 residues. CDR3 in amino acids: CASSSWETGKRRNQPQHF. In DNA form, the CDR3 reads TGTGCCAGCAGTTCTTGGGAGACAGGGAAGCGTCGCAATCAGCCCCAGCATTTT.

This rearrangement joins TRBV21-1 to TRBJ2-1; the tabulated D call, TRBD2, remains unverified against the DNA. TRBV21-1 is annotated as a pseudogene. This CDR3 is built from 15 residues. The CDR3 protein is CASGPRLAGAIEQFF. The DNA of the CDR3 is TGTGCCAGCGGGCCCAGACTAGCGGGAGCCATTGAGCAGTTCTTC.

J is TRBJ1-1 and V is TRBV10-3, with a weak D call TRBD1 (5 bases). The length of the CDR3 is 18 residues. The V and J ends lost 4 bases and 5 bases respectively, with 26 bases between them. Per the germline V gene, CDR1 is ENHRY and CDR2 is SYGVKD. Here the CDR3 DNA reads TGTGCCATCAGTGCCTACTCCGGGACTCCAGGGTTTGGGACTGAAGCTTTCTTT. This codes for CAISAYSGTPGFGTEAFF.

V is TRBV28 and J is TRBJ1-2, with TRBD1 identical over 8 bases. Germline V CDR1 and CDR2: MDHEN, SYDVKM. V gave up 8 bases and J gave up 6 bases; unmatched junction bases: 11. The CDR3 spans 14 residues. The chain's CDR3 is CASVASGQANGYTF. The CDR3 DNA follows: TGTGCCAGCGTAGCCTCGGGACAGGCGAATGGCTACACCTTC.

This chain connects TRBV19 to TRBJ1-3; D is perhaps TRBD1 (5 bases). CDR3 length: 12 residues. Germline loops: CDR1 LNHDA, CDR2 SQIVND (reference sequence). DNA of the CDR3: TGTGGCAAGGACATCTCTGGAAACACCATATATTTT. This gives the protein CGKDISGNTIYF.

The chain has TRBV28 and TRBJ2-7; 9 nucleotides line up with TRBD2. Germline trimming cut 4 bases from V and 0 bases from J; bases unmatched to any gene: 7. CDR1 is MDHEN, CDR2 SYDVKM, per germline. This CDR3 contains 16 residues. This CDR3 reads CASSSPGLASSYEQYF. DNA of the CDR3: TGTGCCAGCAGTTCCCCGGGACTAGCTTCCTCCTACGAGCAGTACTTC.

This clone turned up a few times. V gene TRBV19 combines with J gene TRBJ2-2; 8 nucleotides line up with TRBD1. Germline assignment: CDR1 LNHDA and CDR2 SQIVND (reference sequence). With V trimmed by 6 bases and J by 2 bases, 8 bases remained unmatched. The CDR3 consists of 16 residues. Here the CDR3 reads CASRYRTGKNTGELFF. Here the CDR3 DNA reads TGTGCCAGTAGATATCGGACAGGGAAAAACACCGGGGAGCTGTTTTTT.

The chain is built from TRBV18 and TRBJ2-5, with TRBD2 matching over 9 bases. Germline V CDR1 and CDR2: KGHSH, LQKENI. This CDR3 has 14 residues. V lost 0 bases and J lost 8; bases outside the gene matches: 4. The CDR3 protein is CASSPPGGRATQYF. The CDR3 DNA follows: TGTGCCAGCTCACCACCCGGCGGGAGGGCAACCCAGTACTTC.